These 21 T cell receptor beta chains originate from one sample sequenced in a study of T cell repertoires in cytomegalovirus infection. Using its own MiXCR run on the reads, TCRdb lists one record per CDR3 protein. The sample has 230,000 or so distinct CDR3 sequences, roughly 34% seen once. Their antigens are not known. The sequencing used CD8+ T cells from cultured PBMCs, collected from culture after CMV antigen stimulation. The receptors come from a human donor in good health (CMV status not recorded). Some clones in this sample may be carry-over from other donors' samples.

In this sample, this clonotype turned up many times. The CDR3 protein is CASSSHNLNPDTQYF. The CDR3 DNA reads as TGTGCCAGCAGCTCGCATAACTTGAATCCAGATACGCAGTATTTT. The chain couples TRBV7-2 to TRBJ2-3; no clear D. The CDR3 runs 15 residues. Per the germline V gene, CDR1 is SGHTA and CDR2 is FQGNSA. The V gene lost 4 bases and the J gene lost 4 bases, with 15 bases spanning the gap.

The J gene is TRBJ2-7, the V gene TRBV5-6; 9 bases fit TRBD2. The germline V gene encodes CDR1 SGHDT and CDR2 YYEEEE. This CDR3 contains 14 residues. V dropped 4 bases and J dropped 5; count of bases not matched to a gene: 7. CDR3 DNA sequence: TGTGCCAGCAGCATACCGGGACTAGCTCACGAGCAGTACTTC. It encodes CASSIPGLAHEQYF. Using reference TRBV5-6 and TRBJ2-7 for the parts outside the CDR3, the full variable domain is DAGVTQSPTHLIKTRGQQVTLRCSPKSGHDTVSWYQQALGQGPQFIFQYYEEEERQRGNFPDRFSGHQFPNYSSELNVNALLLGDSALYLCASSIPGLAHEQYFGPGTRLTVT.

This clonotype was detected a few times. The chain couples TRBV27 to TRBJ1-1; TRBD1 matches 9 bases. The germline CDR1 and CDR2 sequences are MNHEY and SMNVEV (reference sequence). This CDR3 comprises 13 residues. Unmatched junction bases numbered 3, after V lost 6 bases and J lost 4 bases. CDR3 in DNA: TGTGCCAGCAGCACAGGGGGCGTCACTGAAGCTTTCTTT. Residues: CASSTGGVTEAFF.

This clonotype appeared a few times. The V and J genes are TRBV6-1 and TRBJ2-4, with D possibly matching TRBD1 (6 bases). The CDR3 totals 16 residues. The germline V gene has CDR1 MNHNS and CDR2 SASEGT. Trimming took off 8 bases at V and 0 bases at J, with 17 bases between the two ends. The DNA of the CDR3 is TGTGCCAGCTCAGCCGGGACACGGATAGCCAAAAACATTCAGTACTTC. This encodes CASSAGTRIAKNIQYF.

The table lists this clonotype with a few counts. This rearrangement joins TRBV10-1 to TRBJ2-7; maybe TRBD2 (5 bases). The CDR3 totals 13 residues. Looked up from germline, CDR1 is WNHNN and CDR2 is SYGVQD (reference sequence). V was shortened by 0 bases and J by 5 bases, with 8 bases between the two germline ends. Written as DNA, the CDR3 is TGCGCCAGCAGTGAGTCGATCGGGGACGAGCAGTACTTC. Protein product: CASSESIGDEQYF.

The table lists this clonotype with a count of one. The J gene is TRBJ2-1, the V gene TRBV27; 15 nucleotides line up with TRBD2. The V segment lost 5 bases and the J segment 10 bases; nucleotides outside the gene matches: 9. Germline V gene sequence: CDR1 MNHEY, CDR2 SMNVEV (reference sequence). CDR3 size: 16 residues. The CDR3 region is CASSPRTSGRAGEQFF. The CDR3 DNA sequence: TGTGCCAGCAGTCCCCGGACTAGCGGGAGGGCTGGGGAGCAGTTCTTC.

This chain joins TRBV9 and TRBJ1-4; no clear D gene. V lost 0 bases and J lost 6, with 12 bases in between. Germline CDR1 and CDR2: SGDLS and YYNGEE. The CDR3 runs 15 residues. CDR3 sequence reads: CASSVVGGGHEKLFF. The CDR3 DNA reads TGTGCCAGCAGCGTAGTGGGCGGAGGACATGAAAAACTGTTTTTT.

The chain has TRBV7-3 and TRBJ1-2; D possibly corresponds to TRBD1 (5 bases). The CDR3 contains 13 residues. V lost 3 bases to trimming and J lost 6 bases, with 11 bases between them. Looked up from germline, CDR1 is SGHTA and CDR2 is FQGTGA. In DNA, the CDR3 is TGTGCCAGCAGCTTCACCGGGACTGATGGCTACACCTTC. Encoded protein: CASSFTGTDGYTF.

The CDR3 nucleotides read TGTGCCAGCAGTTTAGAGACAGGTTTCAACGAGCAGTTCTTC. Its translation is CASSLETGFNEQFF. The chain carries TRBV27 and TRBJ2-1, with D possibly TRBD1 on 6 matching bases. This CDR3 is built from 14 residues. V lost 2 bases to trimming and J lost 10 bases, with 15 bases between them. Per germline, CDR1 MNHEY and CDR2 SMNVEV (reference sequence).

This clonotype was detected ten times or more. This chain links TRBV7-8 with TRBJ2-3; 8 bases fit TRBD2. CDR3 size: 14 residues. V trimming: 6 bases; J trimming: 1 base; junction bases outside the gene matches: 3. CDR1 and CDR2 (germline): SGHVS, FQNEAQ. The CDR3 sequence: CASSLRGGTDTQYF. The CDR3 DNA reads TGTGCCAGCAGTTTGCGGGGGGGCACAGATACGCAGTATTTT. Looking up the rest from reference TRBV7-8 and TRBJ2-3 gives the full variable domain: GAGVSQSPRYKVAKRGQDVALRCDPISGHVSLFWYQQALGQGPEFLTYFQNEAQLDKSGLPSDRFFAERPEGSVSTLKIQRTQQEDSAVYLCASSLRGGTDTQYFGPGTRLTVL.

This clonotype was seen repeatedly, ten times or more. The gene calls are TRBV7-6 and TRBJ1-2, with D maybe TRBD1 (5 bases). The germline V gene encodes CDR1 SGHVS and CDR2 FNYEAQ. V lost 3 bases to trimming and J lost 7 bases, with 27 bases between them. The CDR3 sequence is 18 residues long. In DNA, the CDR3 is TGTGCCAGCAGCTTGATCAGCCCGGGGGATATTTCGTCGGGTGGCTACACCTTC. This encodes CASSLISPGDISSGGYTF.

This chain joins TRBV7-9 and TRBJ2-5, with 7 bases fitting TRBD2. The germline gives CDR1 SEHNR, CDR2 FQNEAQ (reference sequence). Trimming at V came to 4 bases and at J to 3 bases, leaving 8 bases not matched to a gene. This CDR3 spans 15 amino acids. CDR3 residues: CASSSLAGLKETQYF. CDR3 bases: TGTGCCAGCAGCTCGTTAGCGGGTTTAAAAGAGACCCAGTACTTC.

The J gene is TRBJ2-7, the V gene TRBV29-1; tentatively, D is TRBD1 (6 bases). V lost 4 bases to trimming and J lost 1 base, with 11 bases between them. This CDR3 is 13 amino acids long. Per germline, CDR1 SQVTM and CDR2 ANQGSEA. The CDR3 sequence: CSVVGHQSYEQYF. The CDR3 DNA sequence: TGCAGCGTTGTGGGACACCAGTCCTACGAGCAGTACTTC.

The rearrangement joins TRBV7-9 to TRBJ2-7, with D perhaps matching TRBD1 (5 bases). Germline-derived CDR1 and CDR2 are SEHNR and FQNEAQ (reference sequence). The V end lost 4 bases, the J end lost 2 bases, and 12 bases lay between the germline ends. The CDR3 is made up of 14 amino acids. The CDR3 region has the DNA TGTGCCAGCAGCTATTTTCAGGGCCCCTACGAGCAGTACTTC. Translating it yields CASSYFQGPYEQYF.

This clonotype was seen a handful of times. Here the CDR3 reads CASSLWGGDRGHEQYF. CDR3 sequence (DNA): TGTGCCAGCAGCCTTTGGGGAGGCGACAGGGGGCACGAGCAGTACTTC. The chain couples TRBV11-2 to TRBJ2-7; TRBD1 aligns across 10 bases. Germline V lookup: CDR1 SGHAT, CDR2 FQNNGV. V lost 5 bases to trimming and J lost 5 bases; unmatched junction nucleotides: 12. The CDR3 contains 16 residues. The whole variable domain, filled in from reference TRBV11-2 and TRBJ2-7, reads EAGVAQSPRYKIIEKRQSVAFWCNPISGHATLYWYQQILGQGPKLLIQFQNNGVVDDSQLPKDRFSAERLKGVDSTLKIQPAKLEDSAVYLCASSLWGGDRGHEQYFGPGTRLTVT.

This clonotype was seen a few times. The rearrangement links TRBV12-5 to TRBJ2-5; D might be TRBD1 (6 bases). In germline, CDR1 is LGHNT, CDR2 FRNRAP. Trimming took off 4 bases at V and 5 bases at J, with 14 bases between the two ends. The CDR3 contains 14 residues. CDR3 region: CASGSRQEWETQYF. As DNA, the CDR3 is TGTGCTAGTGGTTCGAGACAGGAATGGGAGACCCAGTACTTC.

A few counts support this clonotype. The V and J genes are TRBV6-2 or TRBV6-3 and TRBJ2-5; D not certain. CDR1 MNHEY and CDR2 SVGEGT come from the germline V gene. The CDR3 consists of 11 residues. Trimming removed 8 bases from V and 2 bases from J, with 6 bases in between. The CDR3 here is CASYSQETQYF. The CDR3 region has the DNA TGTGCCAGCTATTCTCAAGAGACCCAGTACTTC.

This clonotype showed up just a few times. This chain uses TRBV7-9 with TRBJ2-7, with 13 bases that match TRBD2. Germline lookup yields CDR1 SEHNR and CDR2 FQNEAQ (reference sequence). J gave up 5 bases and V 6 bases, and 4 bases lay outside the gene matches. This CDR3 spans 14 amino acids. The CDR3 nucleotides read TGTGCCAGCAGTACAGGACTAGCGGGAGACGAGCAGTACTTC. Translated: CASSTGLAGDEQYF.

The CDR3 DNA reads TGCAGTGCTAGACCGAGACGTAGCTCTGGAAACACCATATATTTT. Amino acids: CSARPRRSSGNTIYF. The chain uses TRBV20-1 and TRBJ1-3; D gene unclear. The germline CDR1 and CDR2 sequences are DFQATT and SNEGSKA (reference sequence). The germline V and J ends were trimmed by 2 bases and 0 bases, with 11 bases remaining between them. The CDR3 is 15 amino acids.

This clonotype was detected only a few times. The chain links TRBV7-9 to TRBJ2-4, with 7 bases matching TRBD2. The V and J ends lost 5 bases and 0 bases, in that order; junction bases with no gene match: 7. This CDR3 is 16 amino acids long. Germline loops: CDR1 SEHNR, CDR2 FQNEAQ (reference sequence). The CDR3 region is CASSPRLAVAKNIQYF. CDR3 in DNA: TGTGCCAGCAGCCCACGACTAGCAGTAGCCAAAAACATTCAGTACTTC. Drawing the rest from reference TRBV7-9 and TRBJ2-4, the complete variable domain is DTGVSQNPRHKITKRGQNVTFRCDPISEHNRLYWYRQTLGQGPEFLTYFQNEAQLEKSRLLSDRFSAERPKGSFSTLEIQRTEQGDSAMYLCASSPRLAVAKNIQYFGAGTRLSVL.

This clonotype was seen more than once but under ten times. The J gene is TRBJ2-2, the V gene TRBV12-3 or TRBV12-4; D gene uncertain. The V gene lost 5 bases and the J gene lost 1 base, with 11 bases spanning the gap. CDR3 length equals 15 residues. CDR3 amino acids: CASSLYARNTGELFF. In DNA form, the CDR3 reads TGTGCCAGCAGTCTCTACGCTAGGAACACCGGGGAGCTGTTTTTT.